Following are 9 T cell receptor beta chains from one sample sequenced in a study of OX40 agonist ivuxolimab in advanced cancers. The assay was immunoSEQ multiplex PCR, and TCRdb's table has in-frame clones only and misses some. The table records roughly 60,000 clones, 65% to 85% of them present only once. The sequencing here drew on CD4+ or CD8+ T cells sorted from blood, taken in a trial of the OX40 agonist ivuxolimab. These TCRs come from an adult with an advanced solid tumor such as melanoma, head and neck, liver or kidney cancer.

The chain couples TRBV10-1 to TRBJ2-1; D gene unclear. Trimming shortened V by 3 bases and J by 5 bases, and 17 bases separated the two germline ends. This CDR3 comprises 16 residues. Germline lookup yields CDR1 WNHNN and CDR2 SYGVQD (reference sequence). CDR3 in amino acids: CASSEFIRDTDNEQFF. The CDR3 bases are TGCGCCAGCAGTGAATTTATCAGAGATACTGACAATGAGCAGTTCTTC.

V gene TRBV10-2 combines with J gene TRBJ1-1; possibly TRBD1 for D (6 bases). Germline loops: CDR1 WSHSY, CDR2 SAAADI. The CDR3 runs 14 residues. V lost 5 bases to trimming and J lost 1 base, with 11 bases between them. DNA for the CDR3: TGCGCCAGCAGTCGGACAGATGCGAACACTGAAGCTTTCTTT. The encoded protein is CASSRTDANTEAFF.

This clone was recorded only once. The CDR3 DNA is TGTGCCAGCAGCTTAGCGGCAGGGAGAGGCTACACCTTC. Translation gives CASSLAAGRGYTF. V gene TRBV5-4 combines with J gene TRBJ1-2; D possibly corresponds to TRBD1 (5 bases). The CDR3 contains 13 residues. Germline loops: CDR1 SGHNT, CDR2 YYREEE (reference sequence). The V gene lost 2 bases and the J gene lost 8 bases, with 13 bases spanning the gap.

The chain uses TRBV7-9 and TRBJ2-5, with D tentatively TRBD2 (5 bases). V lost 5 bases and J lost 5, with 21 bases in between. Germline CDR1 reads SEHNR; CDR2 reads FQNEAQ (reference sequence). The CDR3 is made up of 16 amino acids. CDR3 sequence (DNA): TGTGCCAGCAGCCCAATGGGGTCTCCCGAGCGGGAGACCCAGTACTTC. This codes for CASSPMGSPERETQYF.

This chain links TRBV6-1 with TRBJ1-2; D is undetermined. This CDR3 comprises 15 residues. Germline values: CDR1 MNHNS, CDR2 SASEGT. V was pared by 5 bases and J by 0 bases, with 13 bases between. The CDR3 protein is CASSSTQESNYGYTF. In nucleotides, the CDR3 is TGTGCCAGCAGTTCCACCCAGGAGTCTAACTATGGCTACACCTTC.

The chain is built from TRBV28 and TRBJ1-5; 7 bases are shared with TRBD1. Germline V CDR1 and CDR2: MDHEN, SYDVKM. There are 14 residues in the CDR3. V dropped 3 bases and J dropped 6; count of bases not matched to a gene: 5. For the CDR3, the DNA is TGTGCCAGCAGTTTCCCGACAGGGAGTCAGCCCCAGCATTTT. Residues: CASSFPTGSQPQHF.

The rearrangement links TRBV18 to TRBJ1-4, with D possibly matching TRBD1 (5 bases). The V and J ends lost 1 base and 7 bases respectively, with 10 bases between them. The CDR3 covers 14 residues. The germline V gene encodes CDR1 KGHSH and CDR2 LQKENI. The CDR3 nucleotides are TGTGCCAGCTCACCACGGGGGGGTGGTGAAAAACTGTTTTTT. It specifies CASSPRGGGEKLFF.

This rearrangement joins TRBV9 to TRBJ2-2, with TRBD1 as a possible D gene (7 bases). The CDR3 totals 16 residues. Trimming cost V 0 bases and J 5 bases, with 14 bases left between them. In germline, CDR1 is SGDLS, CDR2 YYNGEE. The CDR3 DNA is TGTGCCAGCAGCGTAGAGTCAGGGGGGTGGACCGGGGAGCTGTTTTTT. As protein: CASSVESGGWTGELFF.

This clone has only one observation. The V and J genes are TRBV18 and TRBJ2-7; perhaps TRBD1 as D (6 bases). Germline loops: CDR1 KGHSH, CDR2 LQKENI. This CDR3 comprises 13 residues. Trimming took 3 bases from V and 3 from J, leaving 9 bases between them. CDR3 residues: CASSPNRDYEQYF. CDR3 sequence (DNA): TGTGCCAGCTCACCCAACAGGGACTACGAGCAGTACTTC.